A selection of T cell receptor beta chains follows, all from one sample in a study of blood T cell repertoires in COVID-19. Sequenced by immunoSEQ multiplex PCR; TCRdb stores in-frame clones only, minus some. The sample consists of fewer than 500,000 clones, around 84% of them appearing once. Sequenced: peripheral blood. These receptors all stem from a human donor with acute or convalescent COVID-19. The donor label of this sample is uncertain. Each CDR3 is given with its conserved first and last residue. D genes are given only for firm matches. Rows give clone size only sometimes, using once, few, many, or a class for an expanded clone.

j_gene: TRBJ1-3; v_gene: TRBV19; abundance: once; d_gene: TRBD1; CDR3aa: CASSLLTGRGNTIYF; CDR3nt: TGTGCCAGTAGTTTGCTGACAGGGAGAGGAAACACCATATATTTT
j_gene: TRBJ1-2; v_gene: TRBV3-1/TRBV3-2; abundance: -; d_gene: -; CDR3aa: CASSQGEQGNGYTF; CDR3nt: TGTGCCAGCAGCCAAGGAGAACAGGGCAATGGCTACACCTTC
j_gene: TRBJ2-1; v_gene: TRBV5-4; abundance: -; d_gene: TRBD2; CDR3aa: CASSSTSGRTPTGQFF; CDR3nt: TGTGCCAGCAGCTCTACTAGCGGGAGGACCCCGACCGGGCAGTTCTTC
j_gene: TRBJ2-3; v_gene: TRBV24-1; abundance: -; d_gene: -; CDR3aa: CATSDVGLTDTQYF; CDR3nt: TGTGCCACCAGTGATGTGGGGCTCACAGATACGCAGTATTTT
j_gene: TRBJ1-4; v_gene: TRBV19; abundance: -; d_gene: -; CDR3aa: CASSAPRGATNEKLFF; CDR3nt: TGTGCCAGTAGTGCTCCGCGCGGTGCAACTAATGAAAAACTGTTTTTT
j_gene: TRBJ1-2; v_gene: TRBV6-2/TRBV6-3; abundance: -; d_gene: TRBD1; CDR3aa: CASSYHWPGQGYGYTF; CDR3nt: TGTGCCAGCAGTTATCACTGGCCGGGACAGGGCTATGGCTACACCTTC
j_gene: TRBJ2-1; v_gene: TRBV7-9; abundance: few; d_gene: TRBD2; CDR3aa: CASSLQRGFKKGPDEQFF; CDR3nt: TGTGCCAGCAGCTTACAGCGGGGCTTCAAGAAGGGGCCAGATGAGCAGTTCTTC
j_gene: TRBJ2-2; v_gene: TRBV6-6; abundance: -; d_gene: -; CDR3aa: CASSPQDWNTGELFF; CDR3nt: TGTGCCAGCAGTCCTCAGGACTGGAACACCGGGGAGCTGTTTTTT
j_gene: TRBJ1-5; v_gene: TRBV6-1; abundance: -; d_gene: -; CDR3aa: CASSEAVRNYQPQHF; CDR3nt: TGTGCCAGCAGTGAAGCGGTCAGAAATTATCAGCCCCAGCATTTT
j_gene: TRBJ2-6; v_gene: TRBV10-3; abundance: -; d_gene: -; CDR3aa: CAISESSVNVLTF; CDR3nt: TGTGCCATCAGTGAGTCGAGCGTCAACGTCCTGACTTTC
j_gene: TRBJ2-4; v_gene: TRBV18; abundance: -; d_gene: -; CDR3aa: CASSPLARETKNIQYF; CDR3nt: TGTGCCAGCTCACCACTAGCCAGGGAAACCAAAAACATTCAGTACTTC
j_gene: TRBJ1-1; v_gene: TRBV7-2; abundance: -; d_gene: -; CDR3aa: CASSLARGRGTEAFF; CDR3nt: TGTGCCAGCAGCTTAGCGCGCGGCCGCGGGACTGAAGCTTTCTTT
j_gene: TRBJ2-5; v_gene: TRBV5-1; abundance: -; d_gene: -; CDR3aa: CASSLGGPFRYQETQYF; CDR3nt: TGCGCCAGCAGCTTGGGAGGGCCCTTCCGGTACCAAGAGACCCAGTACTTC
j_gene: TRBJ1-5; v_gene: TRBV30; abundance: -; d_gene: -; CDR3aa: CAWSHSWGGAHQPQHF; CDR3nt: TGTGCCTGGAGTCATTCATGGGGGGGGGCACATCAGCCCCAGCATTTT
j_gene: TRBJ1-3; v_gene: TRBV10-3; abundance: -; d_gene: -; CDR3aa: CAISERELSGNTIYF; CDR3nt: TGTGCCATCAGTGAACGGGAGCTGTCCGGAAACACCATATATTTT
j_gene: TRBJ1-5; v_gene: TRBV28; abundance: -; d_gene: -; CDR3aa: CASMGAGAFNQPQHF; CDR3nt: TGTGCCAGCATGGGGGCTGGGGCCTTTAATCAGCCCCAGCATTTT
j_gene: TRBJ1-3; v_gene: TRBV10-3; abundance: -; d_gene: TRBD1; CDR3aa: CAIRTGAGNTIYF; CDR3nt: TGTGCCATCCGGACAGGGGCGGGAAACACCATATATTTT
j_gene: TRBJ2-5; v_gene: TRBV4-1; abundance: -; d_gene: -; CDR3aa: CASSQQGAVETQYF; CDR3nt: TGCGCCAGCAGCCAACAAGGGGCGGTAGAGACCCAGTACTTC
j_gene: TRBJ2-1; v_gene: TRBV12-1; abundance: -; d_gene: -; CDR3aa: CASSFAQGLALYNEQFF; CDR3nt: TGTGCCAGCAGCTTTGCGCAAGGACTAGCCCTTTACAATGAGCAGTTCTTC
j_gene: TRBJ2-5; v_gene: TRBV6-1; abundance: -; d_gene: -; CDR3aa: CASSEVTGGTQYF; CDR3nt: TGTGCCAGCAGTGAAGTGACAGGTGGGACCCAGTACTTC
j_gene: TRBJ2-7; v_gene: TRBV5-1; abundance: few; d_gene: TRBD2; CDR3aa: CASSIGLAGGPSLREQYF; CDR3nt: TGCGCCAGCAGCATCGGACTAGCGGGAGGGCCGAGTTTGAGAGAGCAGTACTTC
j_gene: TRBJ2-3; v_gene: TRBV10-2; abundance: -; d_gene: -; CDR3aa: CASSEGPTQDTQYF; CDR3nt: TGCGCCAGCAGTGAGGGCCCCACCCAAGATACGCAGTATTTT
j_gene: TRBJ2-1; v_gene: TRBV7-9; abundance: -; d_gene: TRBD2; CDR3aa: CASSLDGGRVDEQFF; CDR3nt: TGTGCCAGCAGCTTAGACGGCGGGAGAGTCGATGAGCAGTTCTTC
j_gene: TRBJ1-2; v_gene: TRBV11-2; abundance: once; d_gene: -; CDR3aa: CASSLGAGLSYGYTF; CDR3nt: TGTGCCAGCAGCTTGGGAGCCGGACTTTCCTATGGCTACACCTTC
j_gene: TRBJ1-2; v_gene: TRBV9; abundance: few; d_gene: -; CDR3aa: CASSVQSRGLYGYTF; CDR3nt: TGTGCCAGCAGCGTACAATCTCGGGGACTCTATGGCTACACCTTC
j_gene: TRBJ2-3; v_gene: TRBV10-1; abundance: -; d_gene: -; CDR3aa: CANRGGKNTQYF; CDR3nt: TGCGCCAACAGGGGCGGGAAGAATACGCAGTATTTT
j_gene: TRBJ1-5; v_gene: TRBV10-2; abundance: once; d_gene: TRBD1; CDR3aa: CASSDPRQGGSNQPQHF; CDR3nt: TGCGCCAGCAGTGACCCCCGACAGGGAGGTAGCAATCAGCCCCAGCATTTT
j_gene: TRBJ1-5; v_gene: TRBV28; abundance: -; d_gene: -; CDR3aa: CASSPQGQPQHF; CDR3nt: TGTGCCAGCAGTCCCCAGGGCCAGCCCCAGCATTTT
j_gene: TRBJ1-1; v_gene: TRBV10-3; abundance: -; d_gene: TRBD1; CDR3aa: CAISESPGQGNTEAFF; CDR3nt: TGTGCCATCAGTGAGTCGCCGGGACAGGGGAACACTGAAGCTTTCTTT
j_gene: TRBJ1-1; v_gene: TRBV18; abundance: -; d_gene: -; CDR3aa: CASSPNRADEAFF; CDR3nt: TGTGCCAGCTCACCAAACAGGGCCGATGAAGCTTTCTTT
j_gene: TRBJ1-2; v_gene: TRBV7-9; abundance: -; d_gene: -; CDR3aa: CASTTLKDPEDYGYTF; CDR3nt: TGTGCCAGCACGACCCTAAAAGACCCGGAGGACTATGGCTACACCTTC
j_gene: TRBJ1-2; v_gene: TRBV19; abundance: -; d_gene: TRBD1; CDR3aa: CASGTGLDYGYTF; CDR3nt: TGTGCCAGTGGGACAGGGTTGGACTATGGCTACACCTTC
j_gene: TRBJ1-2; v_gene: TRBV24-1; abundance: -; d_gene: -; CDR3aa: CATSGPEGLRGYTF; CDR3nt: TGTGCCACCAGTGGCCCGGAGGGGCTTCGTGGCTACACCTTC
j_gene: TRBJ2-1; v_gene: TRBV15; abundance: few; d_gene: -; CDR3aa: CATSREWGVYNEQFF; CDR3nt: TGTGCCACCAGCAGAGAATGGGGGGTATACAATGAGCAGTTCTTC
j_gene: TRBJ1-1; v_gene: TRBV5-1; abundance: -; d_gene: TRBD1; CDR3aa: CASSPGQGRMNTEAFF; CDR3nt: TGCGCCAGCAGCCCCGGACAGGGTCGCATGAACACTGAAGCTTTCTTT
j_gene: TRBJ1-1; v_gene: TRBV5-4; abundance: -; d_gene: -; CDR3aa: CASSSNGGSDTEAFF; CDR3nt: TGTGCCAGCAGCTCCAATGGGGGCTCGGACACTGAAGCTTTCTTT
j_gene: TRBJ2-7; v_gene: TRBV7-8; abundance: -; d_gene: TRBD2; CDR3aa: CASTGGSSSYEQYF; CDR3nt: TGTGCCAGCACCGGGGGGTCGTCCTCCTACGAGCAGTACTTC